The next 22 T cell receptor beta chains were all read from a single sample in a study of blood T cell repertoires in COVID-19. TCRdb keeps only in-frame clones here, not all; method: immunoSEQ multiplex PCR. The data contain a few hundred thousand clones, more than 85% of them seen just once; the ten biggest clones take up about 1.6%. Material: PBMCs or T cells enriched from blood (not recorded which). All receptors come from a woman in her forties or fifties who had recovered from COVID-19.

This chain joins TRBV6-2 or TRBV6-3 and TRBJ2-3; D call uncertain. This CDR3 is 14 amino acids long. Germline loops: CDR1 MNHEY, CDR2 SVGEGT. Deletions cut 3 bases from V and 2 bases from J, with 9 bases between. For the CDR3, the DNA is TGTGCCAGCAGTTATCACAGAAACACAGATACGCAGTATTTT. It is translated as CASSYHRNTDTQYF.

The chain uses TRBV5-1 and TRBJ2-7; TRBD2 matches at 11 bases. Looked up from germline, CDR1 is SGHRS and CDR2 is YFSETQ. The V segment lost 4 bases and the J segment 3 bases; nucleotides outside the gene matches: 3. The CDR3 has 14 amino acids. The CDR3 is CASSVGLAVYEQYF. The CDR3 bases are TGCGCCAGCAGCGTGGGACTAGCGGTCTACGAGCAGTACTTC.

The chain combines TRBV23-1 with TRBJ2-7; 9 bases fit TRBD2. TRBV23-1 is recorded as an ORF, its role being uncertain. V gave up 0 bases and J gave up 2 bases; unmatched junction bases: 5. The CDR3 sequence is 16 residues long. The CDR3 DNA is TGCGCCAGCAGTCAATCGGGACTAGCCCAAACCTACGAGCAGTACTTC. It specifies CASSQSGLAQTYEQYF.

CDR3 in amino acids: CATGRRGTGQDEQFF. The DNA of the CDR3 is TGTGCCACCGGCCGGAGGGGGACAGGTCAGGATGAGCAGTTCTTC. The rearrangement joins TRBV15 to TRBJ2-1, with TRBD1 identical over 8 bases. The CDR3 covers 15 residues. Germline V lookup: CDR1 LNHNV, CDR2 YYDKDF (reference sequence). The ends lost 8 bases at V and 8 bases at J; junction bases unmatched: 14.

The chain is built from TRBV4-3 and TRBJ1-2, with D unclear. The V end lost 4 bases, the J end lost 6 bases, and 12 bases lay between the germline ends. Germline assignment: CDR1 LGHNA and CDR2 YSLEER. The CDR3 has 13 residues. CDR3 coding DNA: TGCGCCAGCAGCCCTGAGGTCAGAGATGGCTACACCTTC. It translates to CASSPEVRDGYTF.

This chain connects TRBV7-9 to TRBJ1-4; 7 nucleotides line up with TRBD1. This CDR3 is 14 amino acids long. Germline V gene sequence: CDR1 SEHNR, CDR2 FQNEAQ (reference sequence). J lost 8 bases, V lost 5 bases, and 8 bases had no gene match. CDR3 region: CASSRDRDEEKLFF. The DNA for the CDR3 is TGTGCCAGCAGCCGCGACAGGGACGAGGAAAAACTGTTTTTT. The whole variable domain, filled in from reference TRBV7-9 and TRBJ1-4, reads DTGVSQNPRHKITKRGQNVTFRCDPISEHNRLYWYRQTLGQGPEFLTYFQNEAQLEKSRLLSDRFSAERPKGSFSTLEIQRTEQGDSAMYLCASSRDRDEEKLFFGSGTQLSVL.

The chain employs TRBV6-2 or TRBV6-3 and TRBJ1-2, with 8 bases that match TRBD1. V shed 6 bases, J shed 4 bases, and the junction held 4 bases outside the gene matches. CDR1 is MNHEY and CDR2 is SVGEGT in the germline V gene. The CDR3 has 13 residues. This chain's CDR3 is CASSRGQGYGYTF. DNA of the CDR3: TGTGCCAGCAGCCGCGGACAGGGCTATGGCTACACCTTC.

The V and J genes are TRBV5-6 and TRBJ2-7; TRBD2 matches 8 bases. V shed 0 bases, J shed 3 bases, and the junction held 5 bases outside the gene matches. From germline, CDR1 is SGHDT and CDR2 YYEEEE. The CDR3 runs to 15 residues. DNA of the CDR3: TGTGCCAGCAGCTTGGCACCGGGAGGGGACTACGAGCAGTACTTC. It translates to CASSLAPGGDYEQYF. Variable domain in full (rest from reference TRBV5-6 and TRBJ2-7): DAGVTQSPTHLIKTRGQQVTLRCSPKSGHDTVSWYQQALGQGPQFIFQYYEEEERQRGNFPDRFSGHQFPNYSSELNVNALLLGDSALYLCASSLAPGGDYEQYFGPGTRLTVT.

J is TRBJ1-2 and V is TRBV11-2; 8 bases line up with TRBD1. V lost 4 bases, J lost 8 bases, and 9 bases stayed unmatched. Looked up from germline, CDR1 is SGHAT and CDR2 is FQNNGV. This CDR3 spans 14 amino acids. The CDR3 region is CASSSHYRGDGYTF. The CDR3 nucleotides are TGTGCCAGCAGCTCTCACTACAGGGGGGACGGCTACACCTTC.

The chain couples TRBV4-1 to TRBJ2-7; 7 bases are a match to TRBD1. The CDR3 extends over 16 amino acids. After removal of 4 bases from V and 0 bases from J, the junction contained 9 bases not matched to a gene. Germline lookup yields CDR1 MGHRA and CDR2 YSYEKL. The CDR3 here is CASSRVGGQPSYEQYF. As DNA, the CDR3 is TGCGCCAGCAGCCGGGTAGGGGGACAGCCCTCCTACGAGCAGTACTTC.

The V call is TRBV27, the J call TRBJ1-1; 7 nucleotides agree with TRBD1. CDR1 and CDR2 (germline): MNHEY, SMNVEV (reference sequence). This CDR3 has 15 residues. The trim removed 5 bases at V and 4 bases at J, leaving 10 bases unmatched. The CDR3 DNA is TGTGCCAGCAGTCCAATTACAGGGGTTCGCACTGAAGCTTTCTTT. It specifies CASSPITGVRTEAFF.

This chain uses TRBV18 with TRBJ2-7, with TRBD1 identical over 11 bases. CDR3 length equals 14 residues. From germline, CDR1 is KGHSH and CDR2 LQKENI. V trimming: 3 bases; J trimming: 5 bases; junction bases outside the gene matches: 3. In DNA form, the CDR3 reads TGTGCCAGCTCACCTGGACAGGGGGCCCACGAGCAGTACTTC. Its translation is CASSPGQGAHEQYF.

This clone was observed once. Other DNA sequences from this sample encode an identical CDR3 as well. The chain employs TRBV12-3 or TRBV12-4 and TRBJ2-7, with D possibly TRBD2 on 5 matching bases. Deletions cut 4 bases from V and 7 bases from J, with 8 bases between. CDR3 length: 11 amino acids. The CDR3 reads CASSSGYEQYF. CDR3 in DNA: TGTGCCAGCAGTTCGGGGTATGAGCAGTACTTC.

This sequence joins TRBV12-3 or TRBV12-4 and TRBJ1-1, with TRBD1 as a possible D gene (6 bases). This CDR3 region has 12 residues. The ends were cut back, 5 bases at V and 10 bases at J, with 14 bases in the middle. DNA of the CDR3: TGTGCCAGCAGTCCGGGGGCGGGAGGAGCTTTCTTT. Translated, it gives CASSPGAGGAFF.

The table lists this clone with a few counts. The chain uses TRBV7-8 and TRBJ1-5, with D perhaps matching TRBD1 (5 bases). Germline V CDR1 and CDR2: SGHVS, FQNEAQ. Trimming took 6 bases from V and 4 from J, leaving 16 bases between them. The CDR3 loop spans 15 amino acids. The CDR3 protein is CASSSTGSGNQPQHF. DNA for the CDR3: TGTGCCAGCAGTTCTACAGGTTCTGGTAATCAGCCCCAGCATTTT.

The chain links TRBV18 to TRBJ1-5; 7 bases agree with TRBD1. Per the germline V gene, CDR1 is KGHSH and CDR2 is LQKENI. This CDR3 comprises 15 residues. Trimming took 2 bases from V and 0 from J; bases not matched to a gene: 1. The CDR3 DNA follows: TGTGCCAGCTCACCAGGGACAGATAGCAATCAGCCCCAGCATTTT. Encoded protein: CASSPGTDSNQPQHF.

This chain links TRBV5-1 with TRBJ2-3; tentatively, D is TRBD1 (5 bases). V lost 4 bases to trimming and J lost 2 bases, with 11 bases between them. Germline V lookup: CDR1 SGHRS, CDR2 YFSETQ. The CDR3 loop spans 14 amino acids. The CDR3 is CASSLDRPTDTQYF. The CDR3 DNA follows: TGCGCCAGCAGCCTCGACAGACCCACAGATACGCAGTATTTT. Filled out from reference TRBV5-1 and TRBJ2-3, the complete variable domain reads KAGVTQTPRYLIKTRGQQVTLSCSPISGHRSVSWYQQTPGQGLQFLFEYFSETQRNKGNFPGRFSGRQFSNSRSEMNVSTLELGDSALYLCASSLDRPTDTQYFGPGTRLTVL.

The chain links TRBV11-2 to TRBJ1-3; 9 positions agree with TRBD1. The CDR3 loop spans 17 amino acids. CDR1 SGHAT and CDR2 FQNNGV come from the germline V gene. V gave up 1 base and J gave up 3 bases; unmatched junction bases: 7. CDR3 DNA sequence: TGTGCCAGCAGCTTAGCCGGACAGGGGTTGAGTGGAAACACCATATATTTT. Translating it yields CASSLAGQGLSGNTIYF.

The rearrangement links TRBV7-9 to TRBJ1-4; D gene uncertain. The CDR3 contains 15 residues. Germline assignment: CDR1 SEHNR and CDR2 FQNEAQ (reference sequence). V shed 1 base and J shed 2 bases, with 8 bases lying between them. The CDR3 region has the DNA TGTGCCAGCAGCTTAGGCCGAGGGACTAATGAAAAACTGTTTTTT. It yields the protein CASSLGRGTNEKLFF.

The V gene is TRBV19, the J gene TRBJ2-2; the match to TRBD1 covers 9 bases. Germline V gene lookup returns CDR1 LNHDA and CDR2 SQIVND (reference sequence). J gave up 4 bases and V 4 bases, and 1 base lay outside the gene matches. CDR3 length: 14 amino acids. The CDR3 region has the DNA TGTGCCAGTAGTAGACAGGGGGGCACCGGGGAGCTGTTTTTT. Encoded protein: CASSRQGGTGELFF. The full variable domain, its missing parts supplied by reference TRBV19 and TRBJ2-2, is DGGITQSPKYLFRKEGQNVTLSCEQNLNHDAMYWYRQDPGQGLRLIYYSQIVNDFQKGDIAEGYSVSREKKESFPLTVTSAQKNPTAFYLCASSRQGGTGELFFGEGSRLTVL.

This sequence joins TRBV19 and TRBJ2-1; D is ambiguous. Trimming left V 1 base short and J 4 bases short, with 11 bases between. CDR1 LNHDA and CDR2 SQIVND come from the germline V gene (reference sequence). CDR3 length: 15 amino acids. The CDR3 bases are TGTGCCAGTAGTATAGGAGAGCCAATGTACAATGAGCAGTTCTTC. Its translation: CASSIGEPMYNEQFF.

J is TRBJ1-1 and V is TRBV5-4; 7 bases match TRBD1. The CDR3 spans 14 residues. After removal of 4 bases from V and 0 bases from J, the junction contained 3 bases not matched to a gene. Germline lookup yields CDR1 SGHNT and CDR2 YYREEE (reference sequence). Here the CDR3 DNA reads TGTGCCAGCAGCACGACAGGGATGAACACTGAAGCTTTCTTT. This codes for CASSTTGMNTEAFF.